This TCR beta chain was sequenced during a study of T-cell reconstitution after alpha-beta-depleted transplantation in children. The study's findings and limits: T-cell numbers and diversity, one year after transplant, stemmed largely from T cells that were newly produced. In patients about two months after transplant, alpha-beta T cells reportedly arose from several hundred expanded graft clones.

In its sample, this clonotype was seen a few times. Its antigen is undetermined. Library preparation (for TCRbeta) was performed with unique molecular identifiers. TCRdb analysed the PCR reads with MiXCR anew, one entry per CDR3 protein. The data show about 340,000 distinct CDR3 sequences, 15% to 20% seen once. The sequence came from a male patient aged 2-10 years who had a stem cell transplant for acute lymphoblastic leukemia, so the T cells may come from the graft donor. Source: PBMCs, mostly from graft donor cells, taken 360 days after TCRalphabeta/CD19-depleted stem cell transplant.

The CDR3 DNA follows: TGCGCCAGCAGCTGGGACAGGGCGGGCTATGGCTACACCTTC. Protein product: CASSWDRAGYGYTF. This chain uses TRBV5-1 with TRBJ1-2; 9 bases line up with TRBD1. Germline trimming cut 3 bases from V and 4 bases from J; bases unmatched to any gene: 4. The CDR3 is 14 amino acids. Germline V gives CDR1 SGHRS, CDR2 YFSETQ.